This T cell receptor (beta chain) originates from a study of beta chain features in type 1 diabetes (dated by TCRdb to 2016 to 2019). General notes on the study: Mean age, gender distribution, total cell number and subset yield were not different between patients and healthy donors. A total of 85 million to 140 million sorted cells were examined across all samples, and a strong correlation was observed between cell number per subset and RNA yield. The study compared the TCRB repertoires of sorted circulating CD4+ T cell subsets in recently diagnosed type 1 diabetes patients with those in matched healthy donors. Regulatory and stem cell-like memory subsets were obtained from only 8 patients and about eight healthy donors, while naive and central memory subsets were obtained from all 30 or so donors. Results the study describes overall, beyond this receptor: PCR might favor shorter templates, but patient and control samples were amplified and corrected together, so any skew would affect both groups equally. Naive, central memory and regulatory TCRB repertoires appeared to be more similar among patients than among healthy donors. In all four CD4+ subsets, TCRB CDR3 length was moderately but significantly shorter in type 1 diabetes patients. Because cDNA was sequenced instead of genomic DNA, highly expressing activated cells could be over-represented, though the groups showed no difference in activation or CD3 levels. Because small numbers of individuals were included in the HLA sub-analyses, any influence of HLA type on TCRB rearrangement was left unresolved. At VDJ recombination sites, patients with type 1 diabetes made fewer insertions and deleted more nucleotides, a pattern implying thymic rearrangement abnormalities.

Worth noting for this clone: No antigen is known for it. Base qualities are not recorded, but no much larger clone differs from it by a single base.

As encoded in the germline V gene, CDR1 is SGHVS while CDR2 is FNYEAQ. V loses 2 bases, J loses 4 bases, and the germline ends lie 8 bases apart. Including the terminal cysteine and phenylalanine, the CDR3 comprises 13 residues. Only CDR3 DNA remains: 39 bases, in frame from the first base. The entire isolated RNA was reverse transcribed using the High Capacity cDNA Reverse Transcription Kit, and thus expressed TCRB transcripts were sequenced. Deep immunoSEQ sequencing was applied to naive, central memory and regulatory T cell samples, giving an average of roughly 3.6 million total reads per sample. Sorted cells were lysed in RLT buffer and RNA was extracted with DNase-treated RNeasy Micro or Mini kits, depending on cell number. To prevent cross-contamination, each cell subset was processed individually, whereas patient and healthy donor samples were processed jointly. TCRB sequences were amplified from cDNA with the immunoSEQ multiplex PCR, producing 87-bp fragments spanning the CDR3 region. Sequencing of the amplicons was done on the Illumina HiSeq platform. Per the authors' processing: PCR bias was computationally corrected using synthetic template baselines, reads within Hamming distance 2 were collapsed, and singletons that could not be merged were discarded. By aligning reads against IMGT, V, D and J genes, CDR3 length, and insertions or deletions at six rearrangement sites were assigned. Within each subset, clonotype counts were normalized to the number of sorted cells before true diversity and Gini coefficients were calculated with the tcR R package. The overlap coefficient, calculated on TCRB nucleotide sequences, was used to quantify repertoire sharing. Out-of-frame TCRB sequences from naive cells were analyzed to stand in for the pre-selection repertoire. TCRdb stores this immuneACCESS table with in-frame sequences only. Part of the clones is absent; in the studies checked, under half of the shortfall reflects unresolved V genes, and no reason is known for the rest. V and J calls and clone size are given by that table; D and trimming were obtained from the DNA. The sample contains 600,000 to 700,000 clones, around an eighth of them found a single time. The ten largest clonotypes hold approximately 0.02% of the sample.

A single peripheral blood draw of around 0.11 L on average was collected from each donor into heparinised tubes. A BD FACSAria II was used to sort naive, central memory, regulatory and stem cell-like memory CD4+ T cells with a panel that included CD45RO, CCR7, CD25, CD127, CD95 and CD27. Purity was above 98% for every sorted population. Right away, PBMCs were isolated by Lymphoprep density gradient centrifugation and were stained directly, with no culture step. To minimize batch effects, samples were stained and sorted in pairs, one healthy donor with one patient per experiment. This receptor was taken from a young man with type 1 diabetes. The sequenced sample consisted of naive CD4+ T cells from blood. What this sample's cell subset or site label stands for: true naive CD4+ T cells. The sequence is built from TRBV7-6 and TRBJ2-5, with the D gene uncertain. The CDR3 amino acid sequence is: CASSLMTGETQYF. The nucleotide sequence reads as follows: TGTGCCAGCAGCTTAATGACGGGAGAGACCCAGTACTTC.